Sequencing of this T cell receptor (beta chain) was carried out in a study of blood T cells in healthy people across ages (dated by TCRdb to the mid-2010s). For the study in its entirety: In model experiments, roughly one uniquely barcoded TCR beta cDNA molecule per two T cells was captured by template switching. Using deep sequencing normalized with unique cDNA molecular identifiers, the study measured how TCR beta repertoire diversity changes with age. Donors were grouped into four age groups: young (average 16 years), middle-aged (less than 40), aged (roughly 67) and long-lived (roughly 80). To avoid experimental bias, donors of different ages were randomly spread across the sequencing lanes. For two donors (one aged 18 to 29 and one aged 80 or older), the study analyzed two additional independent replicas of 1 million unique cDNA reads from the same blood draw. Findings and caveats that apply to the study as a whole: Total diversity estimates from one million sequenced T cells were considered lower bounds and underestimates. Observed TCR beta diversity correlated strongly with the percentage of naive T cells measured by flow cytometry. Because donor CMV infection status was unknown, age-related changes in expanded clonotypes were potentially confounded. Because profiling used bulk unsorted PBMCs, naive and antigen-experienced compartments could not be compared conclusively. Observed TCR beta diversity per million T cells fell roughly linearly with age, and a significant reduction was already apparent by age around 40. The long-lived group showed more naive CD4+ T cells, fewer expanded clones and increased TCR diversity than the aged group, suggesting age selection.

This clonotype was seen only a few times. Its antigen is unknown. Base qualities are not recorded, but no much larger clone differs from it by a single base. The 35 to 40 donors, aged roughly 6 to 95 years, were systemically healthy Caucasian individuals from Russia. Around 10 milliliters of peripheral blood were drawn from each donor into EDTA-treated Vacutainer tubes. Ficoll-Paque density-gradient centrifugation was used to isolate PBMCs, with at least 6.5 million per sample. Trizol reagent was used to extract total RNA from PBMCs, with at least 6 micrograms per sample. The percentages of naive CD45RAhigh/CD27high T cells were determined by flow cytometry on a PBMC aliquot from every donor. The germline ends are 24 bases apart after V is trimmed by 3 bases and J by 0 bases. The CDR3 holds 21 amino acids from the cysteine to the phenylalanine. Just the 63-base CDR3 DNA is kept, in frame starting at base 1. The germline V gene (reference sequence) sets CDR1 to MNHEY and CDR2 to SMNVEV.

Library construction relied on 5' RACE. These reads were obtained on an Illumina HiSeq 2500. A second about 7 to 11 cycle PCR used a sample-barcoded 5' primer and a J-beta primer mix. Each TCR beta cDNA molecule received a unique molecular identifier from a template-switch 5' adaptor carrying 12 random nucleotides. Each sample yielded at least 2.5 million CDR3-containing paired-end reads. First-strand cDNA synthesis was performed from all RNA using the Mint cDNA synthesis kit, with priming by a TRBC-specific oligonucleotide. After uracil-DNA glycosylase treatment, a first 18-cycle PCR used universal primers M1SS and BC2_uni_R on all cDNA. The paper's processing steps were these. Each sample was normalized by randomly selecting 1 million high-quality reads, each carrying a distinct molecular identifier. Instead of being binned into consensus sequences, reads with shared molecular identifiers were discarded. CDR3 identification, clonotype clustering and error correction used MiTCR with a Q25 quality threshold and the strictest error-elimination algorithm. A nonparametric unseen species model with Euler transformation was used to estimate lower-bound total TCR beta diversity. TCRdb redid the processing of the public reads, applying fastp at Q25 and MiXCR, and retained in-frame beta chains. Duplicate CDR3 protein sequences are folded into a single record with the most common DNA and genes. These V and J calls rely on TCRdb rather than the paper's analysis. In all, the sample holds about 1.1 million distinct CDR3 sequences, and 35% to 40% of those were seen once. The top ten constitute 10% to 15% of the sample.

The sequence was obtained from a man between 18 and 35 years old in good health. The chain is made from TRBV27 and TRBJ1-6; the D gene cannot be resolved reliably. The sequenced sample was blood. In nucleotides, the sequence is TGTGCCAGCAGTTTGTGGTTTCGGGCATCCCCCTCGAGCTCCTATAATTCACCCCTCCACTTT. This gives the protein CASSLWFRASPSSSYNSPLHF.